The rows below give T cell receptor beta chains drawn from one sample of a study of T cells after yellow fever vaccination. TCRdb called the 5' RACE reads again in MiXCR, with one record for every CDR3 protein. This sample carries about 73,000 distinct CDR3 sequences, almost 8% of them seen once, and the ten largest clones take about 40%. The starting material was CD8+ T cells sorted from PBMCs, obtained on the day of the yellow fever booster vaccination. The receptors here all came from a man aged 25 to 40 who received the YFV17D yellow fever vaccine. The CDR3 runs from the conserved cysteine through the conserved F or W. Each record gives: V gene, J gene, clone size, D gene, CDR3 DNA, CDR3 protein. The D gene is left open where the match is weak. Expanded clones are given a class, and other clones once, few, many or no size at all.

>TRBV5-1|TRBJ2-7|few|.
TGCGCCAGCAAATTCTCGGACCGTCCCGAACGCTACGAGCAGTACTTC
CASKFSDRPERYEQYF
>TRBV2|TRBJ1-5|.|.
TGTGCCAGCGCGGGGGGGCAGCCCCAGCATTTT
CASAGGQPQHF
>TRBV27|TRBJ2-7|few|.
TGTGCCAGCAGTTTATCAGGGTACGGCGAGCAGTACTTC
CASSLSGYGEQYF
>TRBV7-2|TRBJ2-1|few|.
TGTGCCAGCCCTCCCGGCGGGACCTACAATGAGCAGTTCTTC
CASPPGGTYNEQFF
>TRBV11-2|TRBJ2-5|few|.
TGTGCCAGCAGCTTAGAGTCGGACAGAAGCTTCCAGTACTTC
CASSLESDRSFQYF
>TRBV7-2|TRBJ2-1|.|.
TGTGCCAGCAGCTTAGTTGGGGAGGAGCAGTTCTTC
CASSLVGEEQFF
>TRBV6-5|TRBJ1-6|few|.
TGTGCCAGCAGTTACTCGGGGGATTCACCCCTCCACTTT
CASSYSGDSPLHF
>TRBV4-2|TRBJ2-3|.|TRBD1
TGTGCCAGCAGCCAAGAATTTCGACAGGGAGTCACAGATACGCAGTATTTT
CASSQEFRQGVTDTQYF
>TRBV7-6|TRBJ2-7|many|.
TGTGCCAGCAGCCCCGAGAATGGAGGCTACGAGCAGTACTTC
CASSPENGGYEQYF
>TRBV9|TRBJ2-1|once|TRBD2
TGTGCCAGCAGCGGAGCGGGAGGGTTTGAGTCGGGCTACAATGAGCAGTTCTTC
CASSGAGGFESGYNEQFF
>TRBV3-1|TRBJ2-5|many|.
TGTGCCAGCAGCCAAGATCTGGCAGAAGTAGTTCAAGAGACCCAGTACTTC
CASSQDLAEVVQETQYF
>TRBV7-9|TRBJ1-1|many|.
TGTGCCAGCAGCTTCGGGGGGGCCACTGAAGCTTTCTTT
CASSFGGATEAFF
>TRBV28|TRBJ2-7|.|.
TGTGCCAGCAGATACGGGACTCTCGAGCAGTACTTC
CASRYGTLEQYF
>TRBV20-1|TRBJ1-5|.|.
TGCAGTGCTATTTACGGGGGTCAGCCCCAGCATTTT
CSAIYGGQPQHF
>TRBV6-2/TRBV6-3|TRBJ2-7|.|.
TGTGCCAGCAGTCTCCTCCAATACGAGCAGTACTTC
CASSLLQYEQYF
>TRBV7-8|TRBJ2-2|many|.
TGTGCCAGCAGCTTGTTACTAGCGAACACCGGGGAGCTGTTTTTT
CASSLLLANTGELFF
>TRBV7-6|TRBJ2-1|many|.
TGTGCCAGCAGCTTAGAGGCTCTGGGTAACAATGAGCAGTTCTTC
CASSLEALGNNEQFF
>TRBV7-8|TRBJ2-1|few|.
TGTGCCAGCAGCTTAGAAGGGAGTGGGCACAATGAGCAGTTCTTC
CASSLEGSGHNEQFF
>TRBV7-9|TRBJ2-5|many|.
TGTGCCAGCAGCTCCAGAGAGACCCGGTACTTC
CASSSRETRYF
>TRBV5-6|TRBJ2-6|few|.
TGTGCCAGCAGCTTCTTCGGCCTCTCTGGGGCCAACGTCCTGACTTTC
CASSFFGLSGANVLTF
>TRBV9|TRBJ2-1|.|TRBD2
TGTGCCAGCAGCGCCGGGACTAGCAGGAGAGCCTACAATGAGCAGTTCTTC
CASSAGTSRRAYNEQFF
>TRBV15|TRBJ2-7|few|.
TGTGCCACCAGCATGGTGGGGGACGATGAGCAGTACTTC
CATSMVGDDEQYF
>TRBV27|TRBJ2-2|few|.
TGTGCCAGCAGTTTATCAGGGCCCACCGGGGAGCTGTTTTTT
CASSLSGPTGELFF
>TRBV24-1|TRBJ1-5|few|.
TGTGCCCCGGATGGAGGGATGCTCTGGAGCAATCAGCCCCAGCATTTT
CAPDGGMLWSNQPQHF
>TRBV27|TRBJ2-7|many|TRBD2
TGTGCCAGCAGCTCCGGGACTAATTACGAGCAGTACTTC
CASSSGTNYEQYF
>TRBV7-8|TRBJ2-5|many|.
TGTGCCAGCAGCTTACAAGGGACGGCGACCCAGTACTTC
CASSLQGTATQYF
>TRBV3-1|TRBJ2-1|few|.
TGTGCCAGCAGCCAAGAGACCCTAAGGGCTCCTAAGGCGGACAATGAGCAGTTCTTC
CASSQETLRAPKADNEQFF
>TRBV6-2/TRBV6-3|TRBJ2-2|.|.
TGTGCCAGCAGTCGTTTCACCGGGGAGCTGTTTTTT
CASSRFTGELFF
>TRBV12-3/TRBV12-4|TRBJ2-1|.|.
TGTGCCAGCAGTTTAGCCTACAATGAGCAGTTCTTC
CASSLAYNEQFF
>TRBV7-2|TRBJ2-3|.|.
TGTGCCAGCAGCTTACCGGAGTTTTTGTCAGATACGCAGTATTTT
CASSLPEFLSDTQYF
>TRBV20-1|TRBJ2-5|many|.
TGCAGTGCTAGTGAGGGTGGAAAGACCCAGTACTTC
CSASEGGKTQYF
>TRBV20-1|TRBJ2-7|few|.
TGCAGTGCTAGAGATCTACAGGCCTACGAGCAGTACTTC
CSARDLQAYEQYF
>TRBV12-5|TRBJ1-5|few|.
TGTGCTAGTGGTAGTGGACAGCGCAATCAGCCCCAGCATTTT
CASGSGQRNQPQHF
>TRBV27|TRBJ1-1|many|TRBD1
TGTGCCAGCAGTTTATCGCACAGGGGCACTGAAGCTTTCTTT
CASSLSHRGTEAFF
>TRBV30|TRBJ2-3|few|TRBD1
TGTGCCAGAGGGGGCAGGGCAAGCCGGCGGACGCTCACAGATACGCAGTATTTT
CARGGRASRRTLTDTQYF
>TRBV4-3|TRBJ2-1|.|.
TGCGCCAGCAGCCAAGATTCACATTACAATGAGCAGTTCTTC
CASSQDSHYNEQFF
>TRBV27|TRBJ1-2|few|.
TGTGCCAGCAGTTCCGGTCCGAACTATGGCTACACCTTC
CASSSGPNYGYTF
>TRBV7-9|TRBJ2-1|few|.
TGTGCCAGCAGTAAATTTATTAGCGCCTACAATGAGCAGTTCTTC
CASSKFISAYNEQFF
>TRBV20-1|TRBJ1-6|few|TRBD1
TGCAGTGCTAGAGCCTCCGGGCGACAGGGCAGCTCCTATAATTCACCCCTCCACTTT
CSARASGRQGSSYNSPLHF
>TRBV3-1|TRBJ2-5|few|TRBD1
TGTGCCAGCAGCCAAGATTCTGAGACAGGGGGGCGGGAGACCCAGTACTTC
CASSQDSETGGRETQYF
>TRBV5-1|TRBJ2-1|medium-sized|TRBD2
TGCGCCAGCTCATCTAGCGGGAGTTACAATGAGCAGTTCTTC
CASSSSGSYNEQFF
>TRBV3-1|TRBJ2-5|many|.
TGTGCCAGCAGCCATGGACAAACAGGGCCCCCGGAGACCCAGTACTTC
CASSHGQTGPPETQYF
>TRBV5-8|TRBJ2-3|.|.
TGTGCCAGCAGCCCCGGGACGTCGACCTCAGATACGCAGTATTTT
CASSPGTSTSDTQYF
>TRBV6-1|TRBJ2-1|few|TRBD1
TGTGCCAGCAGTGCGACAGGGGTCTATGAGCAGTTCTTC
CASSATGVYEQFF
>TRBV7-2|TRBJ2-1|.|TRBD2
TGTGCCAGCAGCCCACTAGCGGGAGGGTTCAATGAGCAGTTCTTC
CASSPLAGGFNEQFF
>TRBV6-5|TRBJ1-2|many|.
TGTGCCAGCAGCCCGACCCGAGGGGCGGTGAACTATGGCTACACCTTC
CASSPTRGAVNYGYTF
>TRBV5-1|TRBJ1-1|many|.
TGCGCCAGCAGCTTGTGGGGAGGCGGGAACACTGAAGCTTTCTTT
CASSLWGGGNTEAFF